Following are 30 T cell receptor beta chains from one sample sequenced in a study of T cell clusters in autoimmune cytopenias. TRB rearrangements were amplified by touch-down multiplex PCR with mixed TRB-A/B primers. TCRdb derives one entry per CDR3 protein from the multiplex PCR reads, leaving out DNA. The sample totals around 6,200 distinct CDR3 sequences. Roughly 38,000 genome equivalents of blood DNA were amplified for TRB. These data were likewise used in another study, on T cell repertoires in aging, cancer and after chemotherapy.

The source material was peripheral blood. The receptors come from a human donor in good health.

The gene calls are TRBV6-6 and TRBJ1-3; the TCRdb call, TRBD1, lacks DNA for checking. The length of the CDR3 is 16 residues. From germline, CDR1 is MNHNY and CDR2 SVGAGI (reference sequence). The CDR3 sequence is CASSGLQGSSGNTIYF.

The V gene is TRBV6-5, the J gene TRBJ1-5. The CDR3 is made up of 14 amino acids. Germline V gives CDR1 MNHEY, CDR2 SVGAGI. CDR3 in amino acids: CASGGQRSNQPQHF.

The chain uses TRBV27 and TRBJ1-1. Per the germline V gene, CDR1 is MNHEY and CDR2 is SMNVEV (reference sequence). This CDR3 has 16 residues. CDR3 region: CASSLEGPPRGTEAFF.

The chain has TRBV7-9 and TRBJ2-7; TCRdb's assignment of TRBD1 cannot be checked, as there is no DNA. Per germline, CDR1 SEHNR and CDR2 FQNEAQ (reference sequence). The CDR3 consists of 16 residues. The CDR3 loop reads CASSSYLGTAAYEQYF. The whole variable domain, filled in from reference TRBV7-9 and TRBJ2-7, reads DTGVSQNPRHKITKRGQNVTFRCDPISEHNRLYWYRQTLGQGPEFLTYFQNEAQLEKSRLLSDRFSAERPKGSFSTLEIQRTEQGDSAMYLCASSSYLGTAAYEQYFGPGTRLTVT.

The J gene is TRBJ2-2, the V gene TRBV7-9; no DNA is available, so the TRBD2 call from TCRdb remains unchecked. Germline loops: CDR1 SEHNR, CDR2 FQNEAQ (reference sequence). This CDR3 is 15 amino acids long. Here the CDR3 reads CASSPKLGGTGELFF.

This clonotype is called medium-sized based on its frequency. The chain is built from TRBV6-5 and TRBJ1-1. Germline V CDR1 and CDR2: MNHEY, SVGAGI. The CDR3 consists of 13 residues. The CDR3 region is CASRGHMNTEAFF.

This clonotype is medium-sized by frequency. This chain connects TRBV5-4 to TRBJ1-6. Germline lookup yields CDR1 SGHNT and CDR2 YYREEE (reference sequence). The CDR3 is 16 amino acids. The CDR3 loop reads CASSLERSPEDSPLHF.

This clonotype is classed as medium-sized by frequency. The chain combines TRBV6-6 with TRBJ1-2; no DNA is available, so the TRBD1 call from TCRdb remains unchecked. This CDR3 has 13 amino acids. Germline V CDR1 and CDR2: MNHNY, SVGAGI (reference sequence). The CDR3 loop reads CASSPGVNYGYTF.

The chain combines TRBV6-1 with TRBJ1-5. CDR3 size: 12 residues. CDR1 and CDR2 from the germline V gene are MNHNS and SASEGT. CDR3 residues: CASSEAPKPQHF.

This chain links TRBV12-3 or TRBV12-4 with TRBJ1-1. CDR3 length equals 13 residues. The CDR3: CASSMEVHTEAFF.

Measured by frequency, this clonotype is medium-sized. The chain has TRBV5-5 and TRBJ1-2. The germline V gene encodes CDR1 SGHKS and CDR2 YYEKEE (reference sequence). The CDR3 is 12 amino acids. The CDR3 is CASSPSVDGYTF.

This rearrangement joins TRBV6-5 to TRBJ2-3; the D call from TCRdb, TRBD2, cannot be confirmed without DNA. The CDR3 totals 16 residues. The germline CDR1 and CDR2 sequences are MNHEY and SVGAGI. The CDR3 spells CASSHSGLAGADTQYF.

The V and J genes are TRBV15 and TRBJ2-3; TCRdb selects TRBD2, and the lack of DNA leaves this call unchecked. This CDR3 spans 17 amino acids. Germline V gene sequence: CDR1 LNHNV, CDR2 YYDKDF (reference sequence). The CDR3 is CATSRDFSPSSTDTQYF.

CDR3 sequence reads: CASSLDRVRNYEQYF. V is TRBV5-6 and J is TRBJ2-7. The germline V gene has CDR1 SGHDT and CDR2 YYEEEE. This CDR3 spans 15 amino acids.

The V call is TRBV20-1, the J call TRBJ1-2; TCRdb calls TRBD1, which cannot be checked without DNA. CDR1 DFQATT and CDR2 SNEGSKA come from the germline V gene (reference sequence). The CDR3 is made up of 15 amino acids. CDR3 residues: CSALSSETGGYGYTF.

This clonotype is medium-sized by frequency. The CDR3 loop is CASSSLPRNDKEKLFF. This chain joins TRBV5-6 and TRBJ1-4. This CDR3 contains 16 residues. Germline values: CDR1 SGHDT, CDR2 YYEEEE.

The chain uses TRBV10-2 and TRBJ2-7; TCRdb outputs TRBD1, but without DNA this stays unchecked. The CDR3 totals 11 residues. Germline V gene sequence: CDR1 WSHSY, CDR2 SAAADI. CDR3 protein: CAILRESEQYF.

This rearrangement joins TRBV4-2 to TRBJ2-3; TCRdb gives TRBD1 as the D gene, but with no DNA this cannot be confirmed. The CDR3 length is 16 residues. Germline V gives CDR1 LGHNA, CDR2 YNFKEQ. The CDR3 region is CASSQQTGGGSDTQYF.

The rearrangement links TRBV14 to TRBJ2-3. The CDR3 consists of 16 residues. Germline V gives CDR1 SGHDN, CDR2 FVKESK. The chain's CDR3 is CASSQVLGRGTDTQYF.

This chain uses TRBV13 with TRBJ1-1; with no DNA, the TCRdb D assignment of TRBD1 cannot be verified. The germline CDR1 and CDR2 sequences are PRHDT and FYEKMQ (reference sequence). This CDR3 comprises 15 residues. CDR3 loop: CASSPQGILNTEAFF.

CDR3 region: CASSLAGTSKETQYF. The chain carries TRBV5-1 and TRBJ2-5; TCRdb's D call, TRBD2, is unchecked because there is no DNA. The germline CDR1 and CDR2 sequences are SGHRS and YFSETQ. CDR3 length: 15 residues. The variable domain in full, completed from reference TRBV5-1 and TRBJ2-5, reads KAGVTQTPRYLIKTRGQQVTLSCSPISGHRSVSWYQQTPGQGLQFLFEYFSETQRNKGNFPGRFSGRQFSNSRSEMNVSTLELGDSALYLCASSLAGTSKETQYFGPGTRLLVL.

The chain is built from TRBV12-3 or TRBV12-4 and TRBJ2-7; TCRdb outputs TRBD1, but without DNA this stays unchecked. The CDR3 runs 14 residues. The CDR3 reads CASSGGQATYEQYF.

J is TRBJ2-2 and V is TRBV5-1. Germline loops: CDR1 SGHRS, CDR2 YFSETQ. CDR3 length equals 16 residues. The CDR3 sequence: CASSLKVTGNTGELFF. Filled out from reference TRBV5-1 and TRBJ2-2, the complete variable domain reads KAGVTQTPRYLIKTRGQQVTLSCSPISGHRSVSWYQQTPGQGLQFLFEYFSETQRNKGNFPGRFSGRQFSNSRSEMNVSTLELGDSALYLCASSLKVTGNTGELFFGEGSRLTVL.

The chain combines TRBV6-1 with TRBJ2-3; the TCRdb D gene call, TRBD1, has no DNA to confirm it. The CDR3 runs to 15 residues. CDR1 MNHNS and CDR2 SASEGT come from the germline V gene. The chain's CDR3 is CASSEVRAPGGSQYF.

The chain combines TRBV14 with TRBJ1-2; the D gene TCRdb calls, TRBD1, cannot be checked with no DNA. Germline lookup yields CDR1 SGHDN and CDR2 FVKESK. This CDR3 contains 16 residues. CDR3 loop: CASSLTGGQISYGYTF.

The chain combines TRBV11-2 with TRBJ2-4; no DNA is available, so the TRBD1 call from TCRdb remains unchecked. Germline V gene data show CDR1 as SGHAT and CDR2 as FQNNGV. CDR3 length: 13 amino acids. This CDR3 is CASSQTGKNIQYF.

This clonotype shows up as medium-sized by frequency. The chain carries TRBV5-5 and TRBJ2-2. The CDR3 loop spans 14 amino acids. CDR1 and CDR2 (germline): SGHKS, YYEKEE (reference sequence). CDR3 in amino acids: CASSFEYRTGELFF.

V gene TRBV12-3 or TRBV12-4 combines with J gene TRBJ2-5. This CDR3 has 14 residues. CDR3 sequence: CASSLSGSGETQYF.

V usage is TRBV6-5 and J usage is TRBJ2-7; TCRdb names TRBD1, which stays unverified in the absence of DNA. This CDR3 region has 14 residues. Per germline, CDR1 MNHEY and CDR2 SVGAGI. This chain's CDR3 is CASSYPGQGSEQYF.

V and J are TRBV4-3 and TRBJ1-1. Germline CDR1 reads LGHNA; CDR2 reads YSLEER. This CDR3 is 13 amino acids long. CDR3 residues: CASSQGGNTEAFF.